Shown below are 2 T cell receptor beta chains from a single sample sequenced in a study of OX40 agonist ivuxolimab in advanced cancers. Assay: immunoSEQ multiplex PCR; the TCRdb copy retains only in-frame clones and omits some. The sample has 50,000 to 75,000 clones, roughly 80% seen once. The sequencing used CD4+ or CD8+ T cells sorted from blood, collected in a trial of the OX40 agonist ivuxolimab. The receptors originated from an adult with an advanced solid tumor such as melanoma, head and neck, liver or kidney cancer.

V is TRBV25-1 and J is TRBJ1-4; D not resolved. CDR1 is MGHDK, CDR2 SYGVNS, per germline. Deletions cut 7 bases from V and 6 bases from J, with 12 bases between. The CDR3 covers 13 residues. CDR3 amino acids: CASKEKDHEKLFF. The CDR3 DNA is TGTGCCAGCAAGGAAAAGGATCATGAAAAACTGTTTTTT.

In this sample, this clone turned up once. The rearrangement joins TRBV7-6 to TRBJ1-5; D unresolved. CDR1 is SGHVS and CDR2 is FNYEAQ in the germline V gene. This CDR3 has 15 amino acids. V shed 5 bases and J shed 0 bases, with 11 bases lying between them. The CDR3 DNA is TGTGCCAGCAGCCCGGATACATATAGCAATCAGCCCCAGCATTTT. This translates into CASSPDTYSNQPQHF.